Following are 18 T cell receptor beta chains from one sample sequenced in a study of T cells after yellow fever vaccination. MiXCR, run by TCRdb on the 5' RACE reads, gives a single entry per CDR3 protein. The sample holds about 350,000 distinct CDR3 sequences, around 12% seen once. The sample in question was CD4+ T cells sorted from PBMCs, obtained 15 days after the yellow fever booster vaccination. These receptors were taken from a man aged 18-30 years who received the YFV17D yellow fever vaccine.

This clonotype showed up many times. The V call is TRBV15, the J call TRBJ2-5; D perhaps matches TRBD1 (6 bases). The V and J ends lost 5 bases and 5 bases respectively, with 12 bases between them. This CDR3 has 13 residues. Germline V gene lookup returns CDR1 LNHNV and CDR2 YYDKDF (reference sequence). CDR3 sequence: CATSVDSTETQYF. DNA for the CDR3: TGTGCCACCAGCGTGGACAGTACGGAGACCCAGTACTTC.

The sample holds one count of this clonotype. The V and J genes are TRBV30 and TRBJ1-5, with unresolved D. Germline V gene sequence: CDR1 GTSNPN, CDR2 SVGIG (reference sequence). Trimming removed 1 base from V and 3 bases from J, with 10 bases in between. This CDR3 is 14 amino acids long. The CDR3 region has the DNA TGTGCCTGGAGTGACCGACGGGTCAATCAGCCCCAGCATTTT. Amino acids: CAWSDRRVNQPQHF.

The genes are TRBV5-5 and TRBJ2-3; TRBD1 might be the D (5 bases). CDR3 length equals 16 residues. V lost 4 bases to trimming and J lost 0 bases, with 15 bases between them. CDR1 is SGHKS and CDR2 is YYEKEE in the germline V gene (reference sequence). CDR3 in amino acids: CASSVRQNPSTDTQYF. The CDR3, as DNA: TGTGCCAGCAGCGTCCGACAGAATCCTAGCACAGATACGCAGTATTTT.

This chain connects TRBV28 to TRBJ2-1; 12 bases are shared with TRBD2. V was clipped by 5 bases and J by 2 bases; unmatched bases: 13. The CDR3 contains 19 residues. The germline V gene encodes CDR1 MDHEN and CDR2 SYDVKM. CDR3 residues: CASSPRGASGGAAYNEQFF. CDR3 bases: TGTGCCAGCAGTCCCAGGGGGGCTAGCGGGGGGGCGGCCTACAATGAGCAGTTCTTC.

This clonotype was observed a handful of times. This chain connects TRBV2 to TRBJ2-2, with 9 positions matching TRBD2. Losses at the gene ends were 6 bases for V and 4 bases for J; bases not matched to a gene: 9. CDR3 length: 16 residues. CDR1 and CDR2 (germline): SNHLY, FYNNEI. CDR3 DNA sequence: TGTGCCAGCAGGAGCGGGGGGCGACGCAGCACCGGGGAGCTGTTTTTT. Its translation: CASRSGGRRSTGELFF.

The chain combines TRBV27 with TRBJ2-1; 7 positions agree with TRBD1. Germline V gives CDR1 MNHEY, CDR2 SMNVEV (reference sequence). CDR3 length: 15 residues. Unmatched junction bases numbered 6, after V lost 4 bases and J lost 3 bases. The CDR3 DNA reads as TGTGCCAGCAGTTCACCGGGACAGTACTACAATGAGCAGTTCTTC. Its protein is CASSSPGQYYNEQFF.

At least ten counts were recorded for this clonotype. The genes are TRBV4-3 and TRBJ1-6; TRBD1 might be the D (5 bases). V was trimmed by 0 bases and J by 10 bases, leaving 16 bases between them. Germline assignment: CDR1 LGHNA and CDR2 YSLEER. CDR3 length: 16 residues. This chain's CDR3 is CASSQDPGRWASPLHF. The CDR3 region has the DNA TGCGCCAGCAGCCAAGATCCAGGGCGATGGGCCTCACCCCTCCACTTT.

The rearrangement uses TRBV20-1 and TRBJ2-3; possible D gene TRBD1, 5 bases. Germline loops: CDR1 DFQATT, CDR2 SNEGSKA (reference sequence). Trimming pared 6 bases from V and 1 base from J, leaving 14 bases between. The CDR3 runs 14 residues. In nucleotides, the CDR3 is TGCAGTGCCCTAACCTCGACAGGCACAGATACGCAGTATTTT. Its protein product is CSALTSTGTDTQYF.

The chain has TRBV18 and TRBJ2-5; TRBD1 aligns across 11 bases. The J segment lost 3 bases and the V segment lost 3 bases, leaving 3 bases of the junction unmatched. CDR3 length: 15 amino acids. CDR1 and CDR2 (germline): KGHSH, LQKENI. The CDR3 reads CASSPRTGGEETQYF. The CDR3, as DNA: TGTGCCAGCTCACCCAGGACAGGGGGCGAAGAGACCCAGTACTTC.

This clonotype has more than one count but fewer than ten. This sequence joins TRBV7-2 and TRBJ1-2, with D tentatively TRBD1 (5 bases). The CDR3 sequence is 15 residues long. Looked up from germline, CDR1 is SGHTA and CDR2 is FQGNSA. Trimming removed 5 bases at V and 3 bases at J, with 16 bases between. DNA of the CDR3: TGTGCCAGCAGCCGCTCAGCCAGGGTGGACTATGGCTACACCTTC. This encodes CASSRSARVDYGYTF.

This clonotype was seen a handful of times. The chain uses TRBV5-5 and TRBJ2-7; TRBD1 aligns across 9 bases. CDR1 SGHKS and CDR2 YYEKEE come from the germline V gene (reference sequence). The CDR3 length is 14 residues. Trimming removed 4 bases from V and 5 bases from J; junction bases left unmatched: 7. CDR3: CASSRQGVVNEQYV. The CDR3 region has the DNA TGTGCCAGCAGCAGACAGGGGGTCGTCAACGAGCAGTACGTC.

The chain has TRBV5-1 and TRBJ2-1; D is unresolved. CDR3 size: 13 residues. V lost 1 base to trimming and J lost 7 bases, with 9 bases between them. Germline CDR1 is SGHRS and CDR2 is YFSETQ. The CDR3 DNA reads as TGCGCCAGCAGCTTGATCCGAGGAAATGAGCAGTTCTTC. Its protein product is CASSLIRGNEQFF.

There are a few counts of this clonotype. The CDR3 DNA sequence: TGTGCCAGCTCCTGGGGGACAGGGGGTTCCTACGAGCAGTACTTC. Translation: CASSWGTGGSYEQYF. V usage is TRBV18 and J usage is TRBJ2-7, with 11 bases that match TRBD1. CDR3 length equals 15 residues. Germline CDR1 is KGHSH and CDR2 is LQKENI. After removal of 6 bases from V and 1 base from J, the junction contained 5 bases not matched to a gene. Variable domain in full (rest from reference TRBV18 and TRBJ2-7): NAGVMQNPRHLVRRRGQEARLRCSPMKGHSHVYWYRQLPEEGLKFMVYLQKENIIDESGMPKERFSAEFPKEGPSILRIQQVVRGDSAAYFCASSWGTGGSYEQYFGPGTRLTVT.

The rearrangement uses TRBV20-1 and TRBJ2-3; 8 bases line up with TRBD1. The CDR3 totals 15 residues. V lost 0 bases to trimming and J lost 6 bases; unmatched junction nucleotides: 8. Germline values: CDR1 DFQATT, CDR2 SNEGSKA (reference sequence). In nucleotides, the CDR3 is TGCAGTGCTAGAGACCCCGGACAGGGCGGGGATACGCAGTATTTT. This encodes CSARDPGQGGDTQYF.

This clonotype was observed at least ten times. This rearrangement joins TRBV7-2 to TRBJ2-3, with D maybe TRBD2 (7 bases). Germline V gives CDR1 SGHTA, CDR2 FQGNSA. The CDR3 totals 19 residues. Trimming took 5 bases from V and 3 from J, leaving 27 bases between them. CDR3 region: CASSREGRGGTPATDTQYF. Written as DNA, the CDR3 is TGTGCCAGCAGCCGAGAGGGGAGGGGGGGCACCCCAGCGACAGATACGCAGTATTTT.

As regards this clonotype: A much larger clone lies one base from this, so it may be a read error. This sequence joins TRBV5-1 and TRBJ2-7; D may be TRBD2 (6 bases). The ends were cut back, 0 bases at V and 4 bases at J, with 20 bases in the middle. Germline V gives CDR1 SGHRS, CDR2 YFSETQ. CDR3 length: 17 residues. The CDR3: CASSLVGGRVGGYEQYF. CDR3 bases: TGCGCCAGCAGCTTGGTGGGGGGAAGAGTTGGTGGTTACGAGCAGTACTTC.

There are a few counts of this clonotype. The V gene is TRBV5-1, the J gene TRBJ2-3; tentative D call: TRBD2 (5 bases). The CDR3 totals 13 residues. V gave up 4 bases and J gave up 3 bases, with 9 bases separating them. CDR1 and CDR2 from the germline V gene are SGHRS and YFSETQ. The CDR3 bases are TGCGCCAGCAGCACTAGGGAAACAGATACGCAGTATTTT. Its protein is CASSTRETDTQYF.

The DNA of the CDR3 is TGTGCCAGCAGTTCAAGGAGACAGGCTGACTATGGCTACACCTTC. Translating gives CASSSRRQADYGYTF. V usage is TRBV12-3 or TRBV12-4 and J usage is TRBJ1-2; possibly TRBD1 for D (6 bases). CDR3 length: 15 amino acids. Trimming shortened V by 4 bases and J by 3 bases, and 15 bases separated the two germline ends.